This T cell receptor beta chain appears in the sequencing data of a study of T cells expressing NK-cell markers. Following a re-call of the 5' RACE reads, TCRdb has one entry per CDR3 protein and lacks DNA. In all, the sample yields around 260,000 distinct CDR3 sequences. Whole-study results and caveats: HCMV specificity was not established for the expanded NKG2C+ T cell clones. Of the CD8+ T cells in six or seven donors, about 1.0-7.0% belonged to dominant NKG2C+ clonotypes.

As for this clonotype: Its matching antigen is unknown.

The sequence derives from a woman aged 18-70 years in good health. The sequencing input was blood T cells: a sorted CD56 or NKG2C T cell subset, CD4+ or CD8+ T cells, or bulk PBMC T cells (not recorded which).

CDR3 sequence: CASSQGQALNTEAFF. V and J are TRBV4-3 and TRBJ1-1; there is no DNA to check the TCRdb D call of TRBD1. This CDR3 has 15 amino acids. In germline, CDR1 is LGHNA, CDR2 YSLEER.